The clone carrying this T cell receptor beta chain was seen only once. Participants came from around 25 US areas, aged roughly 18 to 89 years. The sample comes from a study of blood T cell repertoires in COVID-19. Profiled with immunoSEQ multiplex PCR; TCRdb holds only in-frame clones, not every one. The sample has over 200,000 clones; around 89% are singletons. With 6 bases removed from V and 10 bases from J, the gap between germline ends came to 19 bases. Germline CDR1 SNHLY, CDR2 FYNNEI. This CDR3 has 14 amino acids. The TCR originated in a woman between 40 and 55 years old with acute COVID-19. Sequenced input: PBMCs or T cells enriched from blood (not recorded which). The chain combines TRBV2 with TRBJ1-5; perhaps TRBD1 as D (5 bases). The CDR3 reads CASRTTDSTQPQHF. As DNA, the CDR3 is TGTGCCAGCAGGACGACTGACAGCACCCAACCCCAGCATTTT.